This section outlines one T cell receptor (beta chain) sequence together with its context. Its antigen is undetermined. The data stem from a study of blood T cells in healthy people across ages. Caucasian, healthy and from Russia, the donors were aged between about 6 and 90. General study findings and limits: The diversity estimates, figures obtained from one million T cells, were considered underestimates. Greater diversity and more naive CD4+ cells were seen in long-lived donors than in aged donors.

Using a J-beta primer mix together with a sample-barcoded 5' primer, a second PCR was run for roughly 7 to 12 cycles. MiXCR, applied by TCRdb to the 5' RACE reads, yields one record per CDR3 protein. The table lists roughly 1.7 million distinct CDR3 sequences, roughly 32% of them singletons. V was pared by 5 bases and J by 9 bases, with 10 bases between. The germline V gene encodes CDR1 SGHAT and CDR2 FQNNGV. This CDR3 is 12 amino acids long. The source material was blood. The chain is built from TRBV11-2 and TRBJ1-4; D is undetermined. The source of this sequence is a woman in her thirties in good health. The chain's CDR3 is CASSPLGKKLFF. The CDR3 nucleotides are TGTGCCAGCAGCCCCCTCGGTAAAAAACTGTTTTTT.